These T cell receptor beta chains were read from a single sample in a study of blood T cell repertoires in COVID-19. The assay was immunoSEQ multiplex PCR, and TCRdb's table has in-frame clones only and misses some. The sample lists roughly 200,000 clones, 70% to 90% occurring once. Sequenced input: PBMCs or T cells enriched from blood (not recorded which). These receptors all stem from a woman in her 30s who had been exposed to COVID-19. CDR3s include the opening cysteine and the closing phenylalanine or tryptophan. A D gene is named only where the DNA matches it firmly. The size entry is marked missing in some rows and otherwise reads once, few, many or a size class.

clone size,J gene,V gene,D gene,CDR3 protein,CDR3 DNA
-,TRBJ1-1,TRBV10-2,-,CASSERPNREEAFF,TGCGCCAGCAGTGAGCGACCCAACAGGGAGGAAGCTTTCTTT
once,TRBJ2-1,TRBV10-3,TRBD1,CAISDLGTRQGNEQFF,TGTGCCATCAGTGATCTCGGCACCCGACAGGGCAATGAGCAGTTCTTC
-,TRBJ2-3,TRBV6-1,TRBD1,CASSEGTGATDTQYF,TGTGCCAGCAGTGAAGGGACAGGGGCCACAGATACGCAGTATTTT
-,TRBJ2-7,TRBV27,-,CASSSRWGPYEQYF,TGTGCCAGCAGTTCCCGGTGGGGGCCCTACGAGCAGTACTTC
few,TRBJ2-7,TRBV10-1,-,CASSDVTDLRRGQYF,TGCGCCAGCAGTGACGTGACAGACCTTCGACGAGGGCAGTACTTC
-,TRBJ1-2,TRBV19,-,CASRSGYGYTF,TGTGCCAGTAGGTCGGGATATGGCTACACCTTC
-,TRBJ1-2,TRBV30,TRBD1,CAWSSRTGVLNYGYTF,TGTGCCTGGAGTTCCCGGACAGGGGTCCTTAACTATGGCTACACCTTC
-,TRBJ2-1,TRBV19,-,CATGATPYSYNEQFF,TGTGCCACTGGGGCGACTCCTTACTCCTACAATGAGCAGTTCTTC
once,TRBJ2-1,TRBV10-3,TRBD2,CASMTSGGYNEQFF,TGTGCCAGCATGACTAGCGGGGGGTACAATGAGCAGTTCTTC
once,TRBJ1-5,TRBV5-8,-,CASSLGSGVNQPQHF,TGTGCCAGCAGCTTGGGTTCAGGGGTCAATCAGCCCCAGCATTTT
-,TRBJ1-1,TRBV27,-,CASSLAGEAYTEAFF,TGTGCCAGCAGTTTGGCCGGGGAGGCTTACACTGAAGCTTTCTTT
-,TRBJ1-4,TRBV2,-,CASRLTTVGGEKLFF,TGTGCCAGCAGGCTAACGACAGTGGGCGGCGAAAAACTGTTTTTT
-,TRBJ2-3,TRBV2,-,CAGSPTYTQYF,TGTGCCGGCAGTCCTACCTATACGCAGTATTTT
-,TRBJ2-4,TRBV28,TRBD2,CATRGDPAKNIQYF,TGTGCCACCCGGGGGGACCCGGCCAAAAACATTCAGTACTTC
-,TRBJ1-1,TRBV5-6,TRBD1,CATNDRGTEAFF,TGTGCCACCAACGACAGGGGAACTGAAGCTTTCTTT
-,TRBJ2-1,TRBV5-1,-,CASSFWEDEQFF,TGCGCCAGCAGCTTTTGGGAGGATGAGCAGTTCTTC
once,TRBJ2-6,TRBV14,-,CASSLARGFSGANVLTF,TGTGCCAGCAGCCTCGCCAGGGGCTTCTCTGGGGCCAACGTCCTGACTTTC
-,TRBJ1-1,TRBV6-5,-,CASNRGLDTEAFF,TGTGCCAGCAATCGGGGGTTGGACACTGAAGCTTTCTTT
-,TRBJ2-7,TRBV30,TRBD1,CAWRAQGGNAYEQYF,TGTGCCTGGAGGGCACAGGGGGGAAATGCCTACGAGCAGTACTTC
-,TRBJ2-1,TRBV11-2,TRBD1,CASSQDRENEQFF,TGTGCCAGCAGCCAGGACAGGGAGAATGAGCAGTTCTTC
-,TRBJ1-6,TRBV9,-,CASSVGPRSNSPLHF,TGTGCCAGCAGCGTAGGGCCGCGGAGTAATTCACCCCTCCACTTT
-,TRBJ1-2,TRBV24-1,-,CATSDPMRSYGYTF,TGTGCCACCAGTGACCCGATGAGGTCCTATGGCTACACCTTC
many,TRBJ1-1,TRBV2,-,CASSQEGVAIEAFF,TGTGCCAGCAGCCAAGAGGGGGTGGCTATCGAAGCTTTCTTT
-,TRBJ1-1,TRBV5-1,TRBD1,CASSPDRGTEAFF,TGCGCCAGCAGCCCGGACAGGGGCACTGAAGCTTTCTTT
-,TRBJ2-5,TRBV10-3,-,CAISENWAETQYF,TGTGCCATCAGTGAAAATTGGGCAGAGACCCAGTACTTC
-,TRBJ2-7,TRBV4-2,-,CASSQVSSHRSSYEQYF,TGTGCCAGCAGCCAAGTTTCGTCTCACAGGAGCTCCTACGAGCAGTACTTC
-,TRBJ2-3,TRBV18,-,CASSIVEAAEGDTQYF,TGTGCCAGCTCGATTGTCGAGGCGGCCGAAGGAGATACGCAGTATTTT
-,TRBJ1-2,TRBV2,-,CASSDSPVRAYGYTF,TGTGCCAGCAGCGACAGCCCCGTCAGAGCGTATGGCTACACCTTC
few,TRBJ1-1,TRBV7-3,-,CASSVQENTEAFF,TGTGCCAGCAGCGTGCAGGAGAACACTGAAGCTTTCTTT
-,TRBJ1-5,TRBV5-8,-,CASSPRTVATQPQHF,TGTGCCAGCAGCCCGCGGACAGTTGCGACTCAGCCCCAGCATTTT
few,TRBJ2-1,TRBV19,TRBD1,CASRNPGGHNNEQFF,TGTGCCAGTAGGAATCCAGGGGGTCATAACAATGAGCAGTTCTTC
-,TRBJ1-4,TRBV6-5,-,CASGRVGEKLFF,TGTGCCAGCGGGAGGGTCGGAGAAAAACTGTTTTTT
-,TRBJ2-4,TRBV24-1,-,CATSDPIVAKNIQYF,TGTGCCACCAGTGACCCGATAGTAGCCAAAAACATTCAGTACTTC
-,TRBJ2-5,TRBV18,TRBD1,CASSLGLGTEETQYF,TGTGCCAGCTCACTGGGGCTGGGGACAGAAGAGACCCAGTACTTC
-,TRBJ1-1,TRBV13,-,CASSLEVLVGSRSNTEAFF,TGTGCCAGCAGCTTAGAAGTTCTAGTCGGGAGCAGATCCAACACTGAAGCTTTCTTT
-,TRBJ1-5,TRBV9,-,CASSVGGGNQPQHF,TGTGCCAGCAGCGTAGGGGGAGGCAATCAGCCCCAGCATTTT
-,TRBJ1-2,TRBV30,-,CAWSVGQGGYGYTF,TGTGCCTGGAGTGTTGGGCAGGGAGGCTATGGCTACACCTTC
-,TRBJ1-6,TRBV27,-,CASSFGGSQSPLHF,TGTGCCAGCAGTTTTGGAGGGTCTCAATCACCCCTCCACTTT
-,TRBJ1-3,TRBV7-9,TRBD1,CASSRQQGAVGNTIYF,TGTGCCAGCAGCCGACAACAGGGGGCCGTTGGAAACACCATATATTTT
-,TRBJ2-1,TRBV24-1,-,CATSVQGFSNNEQFF,TGTGCCACCAGTGTTCAGGGGTTCTCCAACAATGAGCAGTTCTTC
-,TRBJ2-2,TRBV5-1,-,CASSLDNPNTGELFF,TGCGCCAGCAGCTTGGACAACCCGAACACCGGGGAGCTGTTTTTT
-,TRBJ1-4,TRBV29-1,-,CSVATNEKLFF,TGCAGCGTCGCAACTAATGAAAAACTGTTTTTT
-,TRBJ2-7,TRBV30,TRBD1,CAWSPQDRAVQQYF,TGTGCCTGGAGTCCACAGGACAGGGCTGTACAGCAGTACTTC
-,TRBJ2-3,TRBV5-8,TRBD2,CASSVPGTSGGWDTQYF,TGTGCCAGCAGCGTACCCGGGACTAGCGGGGGGTGGGATACGCAGTATTTT
-,TRBJ1-1,TRBV3-1/TRBV3-2,TRBD1,CASSLGTGAIPEAFF,TGTGCCAGCAGCCTCGGGACAGGGGCGATACCTGAAGCTTTCTTT
-,TRBJ2-2,TRBV29-1,TRBD1,CSVEDPRQGNTGELFF,TGCAGCGTTGAAGATCCCCGACAGGGGAACACCGGGGAGCTGTTTTTT
-,TRBJ1-1,TRBV30,-,CAWSVSRTSLGGSSIGAEAFF,TGTGCCTGGAGTGTCTCGCGCACATCTCTGGGGGGAAGCTCTATCGGGGCTGAAGCTTTCTTT
-,TRBJ1-2,TRBV19,-,CASSINLGQIFYGYTF,TGTGCCAGTAGTATAAACCTAGGACAGATTTTCTATGGCTACACCTTC
once,TRBJ1-5,TRBV15,TRBD1,CATSRGGDSINQPQHF,TGTGCCACCAGCAGAGGGGGGGACAGTATCAATCAGCCCCAGCATTTT
-,TRBJ2-1,TRBV19,TRBD2,CASMQRGGYNEQFF,TGTGCCAGTATGCAGCGGGGGGGCTACAATGAGCAGTTCTTC
-,TRBJ2-5,TRBV18,-,CATSQNGGSQETQYF,TGTGCCACCTCTCAGAATGGAGGGTCCCAAGAGACCCAGTACTTC
once,TRBJ1-1,TRBV29-1,-,CSAQTGNTEAFF,TGCAGCGCCCAGACAGGGAACACTGAAGCTTTCTTT
-,TRBJ1-4,TRBV19,-,CASSMVLRDSQRLFF,TGTGCCAGTAGTATGGTTCTCCGGGACTCCCAACGACTGTTTTTT
-,TRBJ1-1,TRBV5-1,TRBD1,CASSLAAGGLNAEAFF,TGCGCCAGCAGCTTGGCGGCAGGGGGCCTAAACGCTGAAGCTTTCTTT